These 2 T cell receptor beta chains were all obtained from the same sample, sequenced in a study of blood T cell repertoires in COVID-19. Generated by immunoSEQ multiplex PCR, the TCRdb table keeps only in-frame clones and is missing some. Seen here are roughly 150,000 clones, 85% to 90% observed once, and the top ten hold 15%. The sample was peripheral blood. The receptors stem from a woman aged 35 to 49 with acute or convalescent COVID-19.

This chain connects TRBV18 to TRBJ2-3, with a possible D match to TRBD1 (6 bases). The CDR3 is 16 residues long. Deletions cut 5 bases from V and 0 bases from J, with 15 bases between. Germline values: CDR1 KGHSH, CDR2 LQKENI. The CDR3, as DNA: TGTGCCAGCTCAGAATGGACAGTTGCTAGCACAGATACGCAGTATTTT. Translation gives CASSEWTVASTDTQYF. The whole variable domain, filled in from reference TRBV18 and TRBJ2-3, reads NAGVMQNPRHLVRRRGQEARLRCSPMKGHSHVYWYRQLPEEGLKFMVYLQKENIIDESGMPKERFSAEFPKEGPSILRIQQVVRGDSAAYFCASSEWTVASTDTQYFGPGTRLTVL.

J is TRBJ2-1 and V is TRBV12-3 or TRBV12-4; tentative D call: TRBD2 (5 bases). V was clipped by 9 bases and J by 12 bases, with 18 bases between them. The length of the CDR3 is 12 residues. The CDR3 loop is CASTDVGVVQFF. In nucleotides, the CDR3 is TGTGCCAGTACGGACGTCGGGGTTGTGCAGTTCTTC.